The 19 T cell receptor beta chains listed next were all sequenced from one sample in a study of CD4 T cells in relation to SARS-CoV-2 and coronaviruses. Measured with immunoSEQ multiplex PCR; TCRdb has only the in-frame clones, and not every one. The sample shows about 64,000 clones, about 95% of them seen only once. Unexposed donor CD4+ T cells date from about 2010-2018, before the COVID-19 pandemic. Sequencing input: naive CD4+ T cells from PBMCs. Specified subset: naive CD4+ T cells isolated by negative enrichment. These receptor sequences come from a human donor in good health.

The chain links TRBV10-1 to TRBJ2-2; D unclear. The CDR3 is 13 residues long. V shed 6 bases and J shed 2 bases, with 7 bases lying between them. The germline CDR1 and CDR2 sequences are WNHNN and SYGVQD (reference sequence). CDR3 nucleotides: TGCGCCAGCAGACCTAGAAACACCGGGGAGCTGTTTTTT. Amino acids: CASRPRNTGELFF.

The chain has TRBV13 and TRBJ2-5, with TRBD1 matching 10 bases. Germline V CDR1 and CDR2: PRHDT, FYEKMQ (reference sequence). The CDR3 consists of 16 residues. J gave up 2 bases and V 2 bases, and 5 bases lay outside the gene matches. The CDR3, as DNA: TGTGCCAGCAGCTTAAGGGACAGGGGAAGTCAAGAGACCCAGTACTTC. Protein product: CASSLRDRGSQETQYF.

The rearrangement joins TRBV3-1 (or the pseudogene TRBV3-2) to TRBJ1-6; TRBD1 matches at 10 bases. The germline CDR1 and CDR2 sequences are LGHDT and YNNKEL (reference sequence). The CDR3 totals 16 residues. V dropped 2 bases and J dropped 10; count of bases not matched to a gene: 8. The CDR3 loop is CASSQPTGGGNSPLHF. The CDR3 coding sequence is TGTGCCAGCAGCCAACCGACAGGGGGCGGAAACTCACCCCTCCACTTT.

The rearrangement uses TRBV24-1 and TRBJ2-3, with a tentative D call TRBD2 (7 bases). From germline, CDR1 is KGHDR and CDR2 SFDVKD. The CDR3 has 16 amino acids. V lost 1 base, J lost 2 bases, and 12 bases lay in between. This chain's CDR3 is CATSDLAGTNTDTQYF. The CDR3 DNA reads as TGTGCCACCAGTGATTTAGCGGGGACAAACACAGATACGCAGTATTTT.

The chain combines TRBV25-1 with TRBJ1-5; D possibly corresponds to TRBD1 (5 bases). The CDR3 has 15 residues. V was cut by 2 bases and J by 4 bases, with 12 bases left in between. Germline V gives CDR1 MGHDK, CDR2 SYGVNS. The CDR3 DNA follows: TGTGCCAGCAGTGAACTGGGGGGAGGGAATCAGCCCCAGCATTTT. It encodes CASSELGGGNQPQHF. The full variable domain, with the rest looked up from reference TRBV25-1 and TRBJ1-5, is EADIYQTPRYLVIGTGKKITLECSQTMGHDKMYWYQQDPGMELHLIHYSYGVNSTEKGDLSSESTVSRIRTEHFPLTLESARPSHTSQYLCASSELGGGNQPQHFGDGTRLSIL.

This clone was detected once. The CDR3 region has the DNA TGTGCCAGCTCACCACCTGGGATCCGGGAGACCCAGTACTTC. Its translation is CASSPPGIRETQYF. The rearrangement uses TRBV18 and TRBJ2-5; D is uncertain. This CDR3 spans 14 amino acids. The V end was cut by 0 bases, the J end by 5 bases, with 10 bases between. Germline V gene sequence: CDR1 KGHSH, CDR2 LQKENI.

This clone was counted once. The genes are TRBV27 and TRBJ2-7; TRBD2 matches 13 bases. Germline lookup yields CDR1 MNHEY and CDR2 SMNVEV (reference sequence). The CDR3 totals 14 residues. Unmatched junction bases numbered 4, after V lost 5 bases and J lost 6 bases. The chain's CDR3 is CASSTSGRGGEQYF. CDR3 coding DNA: TGTGCCAGCAGTACTAGCGGGAGGGGGGGCGAGCAGTACTTC.

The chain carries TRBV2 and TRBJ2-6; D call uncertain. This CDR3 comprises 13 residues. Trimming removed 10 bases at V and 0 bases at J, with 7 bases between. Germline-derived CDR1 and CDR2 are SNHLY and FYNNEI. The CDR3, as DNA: TGTGCCAAACAGAGCTCTGGGGCCAACGTCCTGACTTTC. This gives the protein CAKQSSGANVLTF.

The CDR3 loop reads CASSPSKRGQPTDTQYF. The CDR3 nucleotides read TGTGCCAGCTCACCATCGAAGCGAGGTCAGCCCACAGATACGCAGTATTTT. The chain is built from TRBV18 and TRBJ2-3, with D unresolved. Germline CDR1 KGHSH, CDR2 LQKENI. With 2 bases removed from V and 2 bases from J, the gap between germline ends came to 17 bases. This CDR3 is built from 17 residues.

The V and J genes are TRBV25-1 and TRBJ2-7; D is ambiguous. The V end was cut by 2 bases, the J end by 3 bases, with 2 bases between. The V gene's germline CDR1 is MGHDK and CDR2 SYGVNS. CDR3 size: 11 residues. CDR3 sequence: CASSEHYEQYF. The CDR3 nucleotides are TGTGCCAGCAGTGAACACTACGAGCAGTACTTC.

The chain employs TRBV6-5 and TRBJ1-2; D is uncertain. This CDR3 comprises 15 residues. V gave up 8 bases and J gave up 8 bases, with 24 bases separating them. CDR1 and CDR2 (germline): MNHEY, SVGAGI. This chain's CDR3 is CASSHRQSPSGGYTF. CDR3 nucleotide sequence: TGTGCCAGCTCCCACCGGCAGAGTCCTTCGGGAGGCTACACCTTC.

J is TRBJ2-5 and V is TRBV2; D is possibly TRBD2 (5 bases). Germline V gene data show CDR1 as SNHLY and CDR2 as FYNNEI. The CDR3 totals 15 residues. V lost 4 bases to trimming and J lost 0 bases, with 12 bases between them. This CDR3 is CASSAHGSDQETQYF. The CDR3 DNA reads TGTGCCAGCAGTGCCCACGGTAGCGACCAAGAGACCCAGTACTTC. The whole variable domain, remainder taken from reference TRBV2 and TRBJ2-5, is EPEVTQTPSHQVTQMGQEVILRCVPISNHLYFYWYRQILGQKVEFLVSFYNNEISEKSEIFDDQFSVERPDGSNFTLKIRSTKLEDSAMYFCASSAHGSDQETQYFGPGTRLLVL.

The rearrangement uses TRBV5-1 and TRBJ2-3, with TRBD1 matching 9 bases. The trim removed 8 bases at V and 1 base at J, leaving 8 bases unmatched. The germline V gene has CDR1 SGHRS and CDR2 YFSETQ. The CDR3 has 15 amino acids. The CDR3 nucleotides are TGCGCCAGTCGAATTTGGACAGGGGGCACAGATACGCAGTATTTT. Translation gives CASRIWTGGTDTQYF. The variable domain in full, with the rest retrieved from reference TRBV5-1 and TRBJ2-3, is KAGVTQTPRYLIKTRGQQVTLSCSPISGHRSVSWYQQTPGQGLQFLFEYFSETQRNKGNFPGRFSGRQFSNSRSEMNVSTLELGDSALYLCASRIWTGGTDTQYFGPGTRLTVL.

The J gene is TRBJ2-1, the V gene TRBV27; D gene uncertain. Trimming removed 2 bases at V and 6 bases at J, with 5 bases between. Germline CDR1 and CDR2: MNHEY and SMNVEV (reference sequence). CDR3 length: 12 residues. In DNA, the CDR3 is TGTGCCAGCAGTTTAAAAGGCAATGAGCAGTTCTTC. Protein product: CASSLKGNEQFF.

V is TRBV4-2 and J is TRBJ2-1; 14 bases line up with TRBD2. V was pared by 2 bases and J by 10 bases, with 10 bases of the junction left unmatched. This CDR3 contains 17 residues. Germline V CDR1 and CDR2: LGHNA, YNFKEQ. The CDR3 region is CASSQRGTSGRGNEQFF. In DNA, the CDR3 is TGTGCCAGCAGCCAAAGGGGGACTAGCGGGAGAGGTAACGAGCAGTTCTTC.

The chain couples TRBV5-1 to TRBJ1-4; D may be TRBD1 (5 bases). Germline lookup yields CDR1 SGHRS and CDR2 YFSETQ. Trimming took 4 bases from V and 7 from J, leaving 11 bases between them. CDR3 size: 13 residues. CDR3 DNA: TGCGCCAGCAGCCATGGGGGAAGTGAAAAACTGTTTTTT. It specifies CASSHGGSEKLFF.

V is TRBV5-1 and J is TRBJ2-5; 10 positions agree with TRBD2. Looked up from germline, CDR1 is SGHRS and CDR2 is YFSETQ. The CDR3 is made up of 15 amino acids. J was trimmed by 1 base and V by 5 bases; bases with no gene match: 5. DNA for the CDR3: TGCGCCAGCAGAGAAGGACTAGCGGTCCAAGAGACCCAGTACTTC. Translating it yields CASREGLAVQETQYF.

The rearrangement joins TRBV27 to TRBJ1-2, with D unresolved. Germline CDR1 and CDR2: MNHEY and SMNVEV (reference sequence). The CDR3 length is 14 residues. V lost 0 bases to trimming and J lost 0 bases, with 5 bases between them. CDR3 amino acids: CASSLSPANYGYTF. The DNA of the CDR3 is TGTGCCAGCAGTTTATCACCGGCTAACTATGGCTACACCTTC.

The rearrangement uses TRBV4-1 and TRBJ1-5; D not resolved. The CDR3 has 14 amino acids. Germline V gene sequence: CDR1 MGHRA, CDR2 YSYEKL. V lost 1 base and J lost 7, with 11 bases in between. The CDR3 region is CASSQVQGQQPQHF. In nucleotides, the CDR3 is TGCGCCAGCAGCCAAGTTCAAGGGCAGCAGCCCCAGCATTTT.